The rows below give T cell receptor beta chains drawn from one sample of a study of shared clonotypes between healthy human individuals. Profiling relied on immunoSEQ multiplex PCR, and the TCRdb table lists in-frame clones only, not all of them. The data show around 1.9 million clones, approximately 92% seen once. The sequenced sample consisted of naive CD8+ T cells from PBMCs. The source of these receptors is a man between 18 and 35 years old in good health. Some clones in this sample may be carry-over from other donors' samples. Both conserved end residues are part of each CDR3. A D gene is named only where the DNA matches it firmly.

j_call v_call cdr3_length d_call cdr3_aa cdr3_nt
TRBJ2-1 TRBV5-6 13 - CASSLGVTNEQFF TGTGCCAGCAGCCTGGGGGTCACGAATGAGCAGTTCTTC
TRBJ1-5 TRBV7-9 15 - CASSQSKGVEQPQHF TGTGCCAGCAGTCAATCCAAGGGGGTAGAACAGCCCCAGCATTTT
TRBJ1-1 TRBV6-5 13 - CASSPPWGHEAFF TGTGCCAGCAGTCCTCCCTGGGGCCATGAAGCTTTCTTT
TRBJ2-1 TRBV5-6 17 TRBD2 CASSLGFGLAGYNEQFF TGTGCCAGCAGCTTGGGTTTCGGACTAGCGGGTTACAATGAGCAGTTCTTC
TRBJ1-2 TRBV27 16 - CASRLVTGTSNYGYTF TGTGCCAGCAGACTCGTAACCGGGACTTCCAACTATGGCTACACCTTC
TRBJ2-1 TRBV4-2 16 TRBD2 CASSQVQRENGNEQFF TGTGCCAGCAGCCAAGTTCAGCGGGAGAATGGCAATGAGCAGTTCTTC
TRBJ2-7 TRBV6-5 14 TRBD1 CASSPGTGDYEQYF TGTGCCAGCAGTCCCGGGACAGGGGATTACGAGCAGTACTTC
TRBJ2-3 TRBV5-1 16 - CASSLDARGGTDTQYF TGCGCCAGCAGCTTGGACGCCCGAGGGGGCACAGATACGCAGTATTTT
TRBJ1-4 TRBV15 17 TRBD1 CATSRDVQGTTNEKLFF TGTGCCACCAGCAGAGATGTACAGGGGACAACTAATGAAAAACTGTTTTTT
TRBJ1-1 TRBV19 12 - CASSYTNTEAFF TGTGCCAGTAGCTATACGAACACTGAAGCTTTCTTT
TRBJ2-7 TRBV11-2 13 - CASSLGEAYEQYF TGTGCCAGCAGCTTAGGCGAGGCCTACGAGCAGTACTTC
TRBJ2-1 TRBV10-3 16 TRBD2 CAISESRLAGADEQFF TGTGCCATCAGTGAGTCGCGGCTAGCGGGAGCTGATGAGCAGTTCTTC